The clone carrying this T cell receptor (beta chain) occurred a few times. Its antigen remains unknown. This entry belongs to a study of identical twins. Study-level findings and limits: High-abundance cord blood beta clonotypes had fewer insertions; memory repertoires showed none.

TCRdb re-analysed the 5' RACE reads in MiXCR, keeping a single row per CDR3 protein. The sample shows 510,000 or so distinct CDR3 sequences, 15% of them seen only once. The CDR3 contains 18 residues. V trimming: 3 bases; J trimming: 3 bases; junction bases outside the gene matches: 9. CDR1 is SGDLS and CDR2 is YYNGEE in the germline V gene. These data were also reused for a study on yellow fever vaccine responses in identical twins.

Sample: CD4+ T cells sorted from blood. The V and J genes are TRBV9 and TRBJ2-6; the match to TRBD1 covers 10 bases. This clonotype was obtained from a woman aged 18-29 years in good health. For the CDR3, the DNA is TGTGCCAGCAGCGCGACAGGGGGCGCATTCAGTGGGGCCAACGTCCTGACTTTC. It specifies CASSATGGAFSGANVLTF.